Listed below are T cell receptor beta chains from one sample, sequenced in a study of shared clonotypes between healthy human individuals. Sequencing was performed with immunoSEQ multiplex PCR; in TCRdb, only in-frame clones are kept and a portion is missing. Among over 850,000 clones listed, about 84% were seen once. The sequenced sample consisted of memory CD4+ T cells from PBMCs. All receptors come from a man between 18 and 35 years old in good health. Some clones in this sample may be carry-over from other donors' samples. Each CDR3 is given with its conserved first and last residue. D genes are given only for firm matches. Size tells how often a clone was seen (once, few, many) or the class of an expanded clone, and some rows leave it out.

V	D	J	size	DNA	CDR3
TRBV19	TRBD2	TRBJ2-5	NA	TGTGCCAGTAGTATGACGCTAGCGGGAGGTGTCGAGACCCAGTACTTC	CASSMTLAGGVETQYF
TRBV7-7	TRBD2	TRBJ2-1	NA	TGTGCCAGCAGCTTACATCTAGCGGGAAATGAGCAGTTCTTC	CASSLHLAGNEQFF
TRBV28	NA	TRBJ1-1	NA	TGTGCCAGCAGTTTGCCCCAAAAGGAAGCTTTCTTT	CASSLPQKEAFF
TRBV7-9	TRBD2	TRBJ2-7	NA	TGTGCCAGCAGCATGACTAGCGGGAGCTCCGAGCAGTACTTC	CASSMTSGSSEQYF
TRBV7-2	NA	TRBJ1-5	NA	TGTGCCAGCAGCTTAGCTAGGGTACAGCCCCAGCATTTT	CASSLARVQPQHF
TRBV28	NA	TRBJ1-5	NA	TGTGCCAGCAGTTTCTGGGGTAATAGCAATCAGCCCCAGCATTTT	CASSFWGNSNQPQHF
TRBV9	NA	TRBJ2-3	NA	TGTGCCAGCAGCTATTCGGATGATACGCAGTATTTT	CASSYSDDTQYF
TRBV23-1	TRBD1	TRBJ2-5	NA	TGCGCCAGCACCGGACAGGGACAAGAGACCCAGTACTTC	CASTGQGQETQYF
TRBV7-2	TRBD1	TRBJ1-4	NA	TGTGCCAGCAGCACTCTGACAGGGGGCGATGAAAAACTGTTTTTT	CASSTLTGGDEKLFF
TRBV6-6	NA	TRBJ2-7	NA	TGTGCCAGCAGAAATACGGCGGCAGGGGAGAACTACGAGCAGTACTTC	CASRNTAAGENYEQYF
TRBV10-3	NA	TRBJ1-1	NA	TGTGCCATCAGTCCCTCGGGTATGAACACTGAAGCTTTCTTT	CAISPSGMNTEAFF
TRBV5-1	TRBD2	TRBJ2-3	NA	TGCGCCAGCAGCCTACCTAGCGGGAGTGGCACAGATACGCAGTATTTT	CASSLPSGSGTDTQYF
TRBV6-1	TRBD1	TRBJ1-3	NA	TGTGCCAGCAGCACAGGGGGCTTAGGGGGAAACACCATATATTTT	CASSTGGLGGNTIYF
TRBV30	NA	TRBJ2-3	NA	TGTGCCTGGAAGGGACTGAGAGTGGAAGATACGCAGTATTTT	CAWKGLRVEDTQYF
TRBV5-8	NA	TRBJ2-7	NA	TGTGCCAGCAGCAGACTAGTCTACGAGCAGTACTTC	CASSRLVYEQYF
TRBV5-1	NA	TRBJ1-3	NA	TGCGCCAGCAGCTTGGCCTCGGGATCTGGAAACACCATATATTTT	CASSLASGSGNTIYF
TRBV6-1	TRBD1	TRBJ1-5	NA	TGTGCCACCAGACAGGGGGGAATTAGCAATCAGCCCCAGCATTTT	CATRQGGISNQPQHF
TRBV6-5	TRBD2	TRBJ2-2	NA	TGTGCCAGCAGTTACGTATACGGCGGGGGCACCGGGGAGCTGTTTTTT	CASSYVYGGGTGELFF
TRBV2	TRBD2	TRBJ2-1	once	TGTGCCAGCAGTGGCGGGAGTCCGACCTACAATGAGCAGTTCTTC	CASSGGSPTYNEQFF
TRBV7-2	NA	TRBJ1-1	once	TGTGCCAGCAGCTATTTTATGAACACTGAAGCTTTCTTT	CASSYFMNTEAFF
TRBV14	TRBD1	TRBJ1-2	many	TGTGCCAGCAGCCGGGACAGGGGCGGGTCGTTCGGTGGCTACACCTTC	CASSRDRGGSFGGYTF
TRBV18	TRBD1	TRBJ2-7	once	TGTGCCAGCTCACACGGGACAGGGGGCAACGAGCAGTACTTC	CASSHGTGGNEQYF
TRBV6-6	TRBD1	TRBJ1-1	NA	TGTGCCAGCAGTAGCCGGGACAGGGGGCCTAGGACTGAAGCTTTCTTT	CASSSRDRGPRTEAFF
TRBV5-1	NA	TRBJ1-4	NA	TGCGCCAGCAGCTTGGTGGGCACCACTAATGAAAAACTGTTTTTT	CASSLVGTTNEKLFF
TRBV18	TRBD1	TRBJ1-1	NA	TGTGCCAGCTCACCGGACAGGCTGAACACTGAAGCTTTCTTT	CASSPDRLNTEAFF
TRBV27	TRBD1	TRBJ1-3	few	TGTGCCAGCAAGAGGGACAGGGAAGCCTCTGGAAACACCATATATTTT	CASKRDREASGNTIYF
TRBV7-9	NA	TRBJ1-2	NA	TGTGCCAGCAGCTATTCAAATTTTGGCTACACCTTC	CASSYSNFGYTF
TRBV9	NA	TRBJ1-3	once	TGTGCCAGCAGCCTCCGTTCTGGAGCTGGAAACACCATATATTTT	CASSLRSGAGNTIYF
TRBV2	NA	TRBJ1-4	NA	TGTGCCAGCAGTGAGGAGCGATCTAATGAAAAACTGTTTTTT	CASSEERSNEKLFF
TRBV7-2	NA	TRBJ2-2	once	TGTGCCAGCAGCAAGCGGACACGCGGGGAGCTGTTTTTT	CASSKRTRGELFF
TRBV10-3	TRBD2	TRBJ2-1	once	TGTGCCATCAGGGGCACTAGCGGGAGGTCAAATGAGCAGTTCTTC	CAIRGTSGRSNEQFF
TRBV7-2	NA	TRBJ2-2	NA	TGTGCCAGCAGCTTATCTTCAGGGGTTACCGGGGAGCTGTTTTTT	CASSLSSGVTGELFF
TRBV28	NA	TRBJ2-3	NA	TGTGCCAGCAGAGGCCGTACCACGACAGATACGCAGTATTTT	CASRGRTTTDTQYF
TRBV29-1	NA	TRBJ2-7	NA	TGCAGCGCCCGAAGGGACATTCTGTTCTACGAGCAGTACTTC	CSARRDILFYEQYF
TRBV19	NA	TRBJ1-2	NA	TGTGCCAGTAGGGTGGGGGTCTATGGCTACACCTTC	CASRVGVYGYTF
TRBV2	TRBD2	TRBJ2-7	NA	TGTGCCAGCAGTGCCAACTCTCCGGGACTAGCGGGAGTACAGTACTTC	CASSANSPGLAGVQYF
TRBV28	NA	TRBJ1-3	few	TGTGCCAGCAGCGCGGGCCACCCAGGAGGTGGAAACACCATATATTTT	CASSAGHPGGGNTIYF
TRBV20-1	NA	TRBJ1-1	NA	TGCAGTGCTAGTGTACAGGTTGAAGCTTTCTTT	CSASVQVEAFF
TRBV7-9	NA	TRBJ2-7	many	TGTGCCAGCAGCCCTTACCAATACGAGCAGTACTTC	CASSPYQYEQYF
TRBV5-1	NA	TRBJ2-3	NA	TGCGCCAGCACCGACCCCCGGAGCACAGATACGCAGTATTTT	CASTDPRSTDTQYF
TRBV7-9	NA	TRBJ2-2	NA	TGTGCCAGCAGCTTGGAGGGTCCCCCCACCGGGGAGCTGTTTTTT	CASSLEGPPTGELFF
TRBV11-2	TRBD2	TRBJ2-3	NA	TGTGCCAGCAGCACAGGGACTAGCGGGAGAATCACAGATACGCAGTATTTT	CASSTGTSGRITDTQYF
TRBV28	TRBD1	TRBJ1-1	once	TGTGCCAGTAACACAGGGGACACTGAAGCTTTCTTT	CASNTGDTEAFF